This TCR beta chain was identified in a study of read filtering for tumor transcriptome and immune sequencing. At least ten counts were recorded for this clonotype. Its antigen remains unknown. The V end lost 5 bases, the J end lost 0 bases, and 10 bases lay between the germline ends. CDR3 size: 14 residues. Germline V CDR1 and CDR2: MDHEN, SYDVKM. The library was built from 400 ng RNA with molecular barcoded adaptors for alpha/delta and beta/gamma chains. TCRdb recomputed calls from the reads with MiXCR, one row per CDR3 protein. This sample has approximately 65,000 distinct CDR3 sequences, with approximately 15% found just once. Study-wide results and limits: About 81.9% of IR-seq clonotypes had one read, totaling about 4% of reads; RNA-seq: about 70% and 40%.

Sequenced material: a population of CD138-negative cells sorted from bone marrow. The clonotype originates from a donor aged 40 or over with multiple myeloma. The chain recombines TRBV28 with TRBJ1-1; D might be TRBD1 (5 bases). In nucleotides, the CDR3 is TGTGCCAGCAGTGTAGGGGCCATGAACACTGAAGCTTTCTTT. Translation: CASSVGAMNTEAFF.